These 30 T cell receptor beta chains were all obtained from the same sample, sequenced in a study of memory CD4+ T cells and cytomegalovirus serostatus. Assay: immunoSEQ multiplex PCR; the TCRdb copy retains only in-frame clones and omits some. The profile shows under 55,000 clones, 60% to 85% of them singletons. Single viable CD3+CD4+CD8-CD45RO+ cells were sorted as the memory CD4+ T cells. The source material was memory CD4+ T cells from blood. These receptors originate from an adult in good health and CMV-seropositive.

The chain has TRBV7-8 and TRBJ1-5; D is unresolved. V was shortened by 4 bases and J by 4 bases, with 8 bases between the two germline ends. Per germline, CDR1 SGHVS and CDR2 FQNEAQ. This CDR3 spans 13 amino acids. The CDR3 nucleotides read TGTGCCAGCAGCTCGACATGGAATCAGCCCCAGCATTTT. This gives the protein CASSSTWNQPQHF.

J is TRBJ2-1 and V is TRBV7-9; either TRBD1 or TRBD2 may fit D (5 bases each). This CDR3 region has 13 residues. CDR1 and CDR2 from the germline V gene are SEHNR and FQNEAQ (reference sequence). Trimming shortened V by 0 bases and J by 10 bases, and 10 bases separated the two germline ends. CDR3 coding DNA: TGTGCCAGCAGCTTAGCGGGGGTCGGGGAGCAGTTCTTC. It specifies CASSLAGVGEQFF.

As DNA, the CDR3 is TGTGCCAGCACCCTCTTCGTTGCGTCCAGCTCCTACAATGAGCAGTTCTTC. Translation: CASTLFVASSSYNEQFF. The chain links TRBV2 to TRBJ2-1; D unclear. Germline V CDR1 and CDR2: SNHLY, FYNNEI. V lost 7 bases and J lost 0, with 19 bases in between. This CDR3 is 17 amino acids long.

This chain uses TRBV11-2 with TRBJ2-3; D call uncertain. This CDR3 has 15 amino acids. In germline, CDR1 is SGHAT, CDR2 FQNNGV. V lost 5 bases, J lost 3 bases, and 15 bases lay in between. This CDR3 reads CASSPRKFGTDTQYF. The CDR3 region has the DNA TGTGCCAGCAGCCCCCGGAAATTCGGGACAGATACGCAGTATTTT.

This chain uses TRBV19 with TRBJ1-1; D may be TRBD1 (5 bases). The length of the CDR3 is 12 residues. Trimming removed 7 bases from V and 1 base from J, with 7 bases in between. Per the germline V gene, CDR1 is LNHDA and CDR2 is SQIVND (reference sequence). CDR3 DNA: TGTGCCAGTACAGGGCCGAACACTGAAGCTTTCTTT. Translating it yields CASTGPNTEAFF.

The gene calls are TRBV6-1 and TRBJ2-7; D not resolved. V was trimmed by 4 bases and J by 4 bases, leaving 17 bases between them. Germline CDR1 reads MNHNS; CDR2 reads SASEGT. The CDR3 extends over 15 amino acids. CDR3 coding DNA: TGTGCCAGCAGTGCCTACAGAACTACTGATTACGAGCAGTACTTC. Protein sequence: CASSAYRTTDYEQYF.

The rearrangement joins TRBV7-3 to TRBJ2-2; D could derive from TRBD1 or TRBD2 (6 bases each). The V gene lost 5 bases and the J gene lost 2 bases, with 18 bases spanning the gap. This CDR3 is 17 amino acids long. Germline lookup yields CDR1 SGHTA and CDR2 FQGTGA. Written as DNA, the CDR3 is TGTGCCAGCAGCCCTCCTCCCATCGGGGGCAACACCGGGGAGCTGTTTTTT. Amino acids: CASSPPPIGGNTGELFF.

This chain links TRBV18 with TRBJ2-1; 11 bases agree with TRBD2. This CDR3 contains 15 residues. CDR1 and CDR2 from the germline V gene are KGHSH and LQKENI. V lost 2 bases to trimming and J lost 9 bases; unmatched junction nucleotides: 6. In nucleotides, the CDR3 is TGTGCCAGCTCACCAACTAGCGGGAGTTCCGGTGAGCAGTTCTTC. It codes for CASSPTSGSSGEQFF.

V and J are TRBV4-3 and TRBJ2-2, with D unclear. Trimming removed 0 bases at V and 2 bases at J, with 10 bases between. The CDR3 covers 16 residues. Germline V gives CDR1 LGHNA, CDR2 YSLEER. The CDR3 bases are TGCGCCAGCAGCCAAGAGGCGCCGGCTAACACCGGGGAGCTGTTTTTT. This gives the protein CASSQEAPANTGELFF.

V and J are TRBV27 and TRBJ1-1; 7 nucleotides line up with TRBD1. V dropped 5 bases and J dropped 0; count of bases not matched to a gene: 9. The CDR3 sequence is 16 residues long. The germline gives CDR1 MNHEY, CDR2 SMNVEV (reference sequence). The CDR3 reads CASSKQRGQMNTEAFF. The CDR3 coding sequence is TGTGCCAGCAGTAAACAAAGGGGACAGATGAACACTGAAGCTTTCTTT.

This chain links TRBV4-3 with TRBJ1-1; 8 nucleotides agree with TRBD1. This CDR3 is 14 amino acids long. The V and J ends lost 3 bases and 6 bases, in that order; junction bases with no gene match: 6. Germline V gene sequence: CDR1 LGHNA, CDR2 YSLEER. The chain's CDR3 is CASSHGQGRSEAFF. As DNA, the CDR3 is TGCGCCAGCAGCCATGGACAGGGTAGGTCTGAAGCTTTCTTT.

Here the CDR3 reads CASSLTRRGTEAFF. The CDR3 DNA reads as TGTGCCAGCAGCTTAACCAGGAGGGGAACTGAAGCTTTCTTT. The chain uses TRBV11-2 and TRBJ1-1; tentatively, D is TRBD1 (5 bases). V was cut by 2 bases and J by 5 bases, with 12 bases left in between. Looked up from germline, CDR1 is SGHAT and CDR2 is FQNNGV. The CDR3 is made up of 14 amino acids.

This chain uses TRBV6-5 with TRBJ1-4, with D unresolved. V lost 8 bases to trimming and J lost 5 bases, with 15 bases between them. The germline CDR1 and CDR2 sequences are MNHEY and SVGAGI. The CDR3 has 14 amino acids. This CDR3 reads CASAPAAQNEKLFF. The CDR3 nucleotides read TGTGCCAGCGCCCCGGCAGCTCAGAATGAAAAACTGTTTTTT.

This clone was seen a handful of times. The rearrangement uses TRBV7-8 and TRBJ2-3; TRBD2 aligns across 7 bases. V gave up 2 bases and J gave up 0 bases; unmatched junction bases: 2. The CDR3 sequence is 15 residues long. The V gene's germline CDR1 is SGHVS and CDR2 FQNEAQ. The CDR3 nucleotides read TGTGCCAGCAGCTTAATGGGACTAAGCACAGATACGCAGTATTTT. Translation: CASSLMGLSTDTQYF.

About this clone: This is likely a read error, given that the CDR3 carries no conserved phenylalanine or tryptophan at its end. The rearrangement uses TRBV30 and TRBJ1-2, with D possibly matching TRBD1 (6 bases). V lost 3 bases to trimming and J lost 6 bases, with 17 bases between them. The germline V gene encodes CDR1 GTSNPN and CDR2 SVGIG (reference sequence). The CDR3 covers 14 residues. The CDR3 loop is CAWRPNRVRNGYTL. The CDR3 DNA reads TGTGCCTGGAGACCCAACAGGGTCAGGAATGGCTACACCCTC.

J is TRBJ1-2 and V is TRBV28; D ambiguous. The V end was cut by 6 bases, the J end by 8 bases, with 16 bases between. The CDR3 contains 13 residues. Looked up from germline, CDR1 is MDHEN and CDR2 is SYDVKM. The DNA of the CDR3 is TGTGCCAGCAGAGAGGACTTCCGAGCGGGCTACACCTTC. It encodes CASREDFRAGYTF.

The CDR3 nucleotides read TGTGCCAGTAGTAGACTGCACGGGGCGAACACCGGGGAGCTGTTTTTT. It encodes CASSRLHGANTGELFF. The chain recombines TRBV19 with TRBJ2-2, with D possibly matching TRBD2 (5 bases). The V end lost 4 bases, the J end lost 0 bases, and 12 bases lay between the germline ends. There are 16 residues in the CDR3. Looked up from germline, CDR1 is LNHDA and CDR2 is SQIVND (reference sequence).

The chain links TRBV28 to TRBJ2-1; D ambiguous. CDR3 size: 15 residues. Trimming stripped 5 bases from V and 6 bases from J, with 17 bases between. The germline CDR1 and CDR2 sequences are MDHEN and SYDVKM. The CDR3 protein is CASSPYKTPGNEQFF. The CDR3 DNA sequence: TGTGCCAGCAGTCCCTATAAGACTCCTGGCAATGAGCAGTTCTTC.

The chain uses TRBV5-1 and TRBJ1-1; D remains ambiguous. V was pared by 4 bases and J by 0 bases, with 16 bases between. The CDR3 consists of 16 residues. Germline lookup yields CDR1 SGHRS and CDR2 YFSETQ. The DNA for the CDR3 is TGCGCCAGCAGCAACGACAAGCACAACATGAACACTGAAGCTTTCTTT. This encodes CASSNDKHNMNTEAFF.

V gene TRBV15 combines with J gene TRBJ2-2, with D hard to call. CDR3 length: 15 residues. Looked up from germline, CDR1 is LNHNV and CDR2 is YYDKDF (reference sequence). Deletions cut 0 bases from V and 0 bases from J, with 5 bases between. CDR3 in amino acids: CATSRDPTNTGELFF. The CDR3 coding sequence is TGTGCCACCAGCAGAGACCCCACGAACACCGGGGAGCTGTTTTTT.

This CDR3 reads CASSLRQGTGNTIYF. CDR3 in DNA: TGTGCCAGCAGCTTAAGACAGGGGACGGGAAACACCATATATTTT. V and J are TRBV7-9 and TRBJ1-3; 8 positions agree with TRBD1. This CDR3 has 15 amino acids. Germline V lookup: CDR1 SEHNR, CDR2 FQNEAQ (reference sequence). V shed 2 bases, J shed 4 bases, and the junction held 4 bases outside the gene matches.

The chain links TRBV5-1 to TRBJ2-7; D is unresolved. CDR3 length equals 13 residues. The germline CDR1 and CDR2 sequences are SGHRS and YFSETQ. V was cut by 0 bases and J by 7 bases, with 11 bases left in between. The CDR3 protein is CASSLARAREQYF. The CDR3 nucleotides are TGCGCCAGCAGCTTGGCAAGAGCCCGGGAGCAGTACTTC.

The rearrangement uses TRBV6-1 and TRBJ2-7; 7 bases agree with TRBD1. Germline trimming cut 3 bases from V and 3 bases from J; bases unmatched to any gene: 2. This CDR3 contains 13 residues. CDR1 is MNHNS, CDR2 SASEGT, per germline. The CDR3 coding sequence is TGTGCCAGCAGTGATAACAGGGGCTACGAGCAGTACTTC. Its translation: CASSDNRGYEQYF.

The rearrangement links TRBV4-2 to TRBJ2-3; D ambiguous. Trimming cost V 2 bases and J 5 bases, with 14 bases left between them. This CDR3 spans 15 amino acids. The germline V gene has CDR1 LGHNA and CDR2 YNFKEQ. The CDR3 sequence is CASSQRPLSEDTQYF. The CDR3 nucleotides are TGTGCCAGCAGCCAAAGGCCCCTGAGCGAAGATACGCAGTATTTT.

In nucleotides, the CDR3 is TGTGCCAGTAGTATTTTTACGGGTTGGGAAAACATTCAGTACTTC. This gives the protein CASSIFTGWENIQYF. This chain links TRBV19 with TRBJ2-4, with D unresolved. Between the trimmed V and J ends, which lost 3 bases and 5 bases, there was a span of 14 bases. Per germline, CDR1 LNHDA and CDR2 SQIVND (reference sequence). The CDR3 length is 15 residues.

The chain joins TRBV7-2 to TRBJ2-3; maybe TRBD2 (5 bases). The V gene lost 5 bases and the J gene lost 6 bases, with 18 bases spanning the gap. Germline-derived CDR1 and CDR2 are SGHTA and FQGNSA. This CDR3 has 15 amino acids. The CDR3 DNA is TGTGCCAGCAGCCCCCAACTAGTTTCCGCTGATACGCAGTATTTT. Its translation is CASSPQLVSADTQYF. The complete variable domain, with remaining parts taken from reference TRBV7-2 and TRBJ2-3, reads GAGVSQSPSNKVTEKGKDVELRCDPISGHTALYWYRQSLGQGLEFLIYFQGNSAPDKSGLPSDRFSAERTGGSVSTLTIQRTQQEDSAVYLCASSPQLVSADTQYFGPGTRLTVL.

The chain links TRBV4-3 to TRBJ2-2; tentative D call: TRBD2 (6 bases). The CDR3 totals 14 residues. Looked up from germline, CDR1 is LGHNA and CDR2 is YSLEER. Trimming took 6 bases from V and 6 from J, leaving 14 bases between them. CDR3 DNA sequence: TGCGCCAGCAGTCCTTGGGGGGAAGCCGGGGAGCTGTTTTTT. Residues: CASSPWGEAGELFF.

The chain combines TRBV6-6 with TRBJ1-2; 9 bases match TRBD1. The germline V gene has CDR1 MNHNY and CDR2 SVGAGI (reference sequence). V was clipped by 4 bases and J by 4 bases; unmatched bases: 4. The CDR3 extends over 14 amino acids. CDR3 coding DNA: TGTGCCAGCAGTTCCACGGACAGGGGCTATGGCTACACCTTC. Translating it yields CASSSTDRGYGYTF.

The V and J genes are TRBV2 and TRBJ1-5; D might be TRBD1 (5 bases). Trimming removed 7 bases from V and 5 bases from J, with 15 bases in between. Germline V gene sequence: CDR1 SNHLY, CDR2 FYNNEI. The CDR3 runs to 14 residues. CDR3 bases: TGTGCCAGCACCCCCGGGGGTTCCCATCAGCCCCAGCATTTT. Translating gives CASTPGGSHQPQHF. Combining the CDR3 with reference TRBV2 and TRBJ1-5 gives the whole variable domain EPEVTQTPSHQVTQMGQEVILRCVPISNHLYFYWYRQILGQKVEFLVSFYNNEISEKSEIFDDQFSVERPDGSNFTLKIRSTKLEDSAMYFCASTPGGSHQPQHFGDGTRLSIL.

This clone was seen a few times. The chain is built from TRBV7-2 and TRBJ2-7; tentative D call: TRBD1 (6 bases). Trimming left V 1 base short and J 2 bases short, with 9 bases between. The CDR3 covers 14 residues. The germline gives CDR1 SGHTA, CDR2 FQGNSA. CDR3 nucleotide sequence: TGTGCCAGCAGCTTAGAAACAGGGACCTACGAGCAGTACTTC. Its translation: CASSLETGTYEQYF.